Below, one TCR beta chain is given with its context. Its specificity is unknown. Here immunoSEQ multiplex PCR was the method, and the copy in TCRdb shows in-frame clones only, minus some. The sample includes roughly 3,000 clones, about 30% of them seen just once. The CDR3 covers 16 residues. Germline assignment: CDR1 LNHDA and CDR2 SQIVND (reference sequence). V was cut by 5 bases and J by 2 bases, with 16 bases left in between. The source of the sample is a study of T cells in localized non-small cell lung cancer. Study-wide results and limits: Heterogeneity is still possible, as just one tumor region was sequenced. Maximal T cell clonality occurred in uninvolved adjacent lung, with tumor ranking below it. Increased T cell density in blood showed an association with longer overall survival.

The material sequenced was lung tumor tissue, taken before any cancer treatment. The source is a male donor older than 55 with stage I lung adenocarcinoma. The chain is built from TRBV19 and TRBJ1-5; unclear D gene. This chain's CDR3 is CASSRRPGVGNQPQHF. CDR3 sequence (DNA): TGTGCCAGTAGTCGCAGACCTGGGGTAGGCAATCAGCCCCAGCATTTT.